This record looks at one T cell receptor beta chain sequence and its context. The antigen remains unidentified. The data were taken from a study of blood T cells in healthy people across ages. Study findings and constraints: Greater diversity and more naive CD4+ cells were seen in long-lived donors than in aged donors. There was a strong correlation between TCR beta diversity and naive T cell percentage.

Per germline, CDR1 SGHRS and CDR2 YFSETQ. This CDR3 has 15 residues. With 4 bases clipped from V and 5 bases from J, the junction kept 6 bases outside the gene matches. Primed by a sample-barcoded 5' primer and a J-beta primer mix, a second PCR proceeded for 7 to 11 cycles. A single record per CDR3 protein comes from TCRdb applying MiXCR to the 5' RACE reads. The sample holds under 1,100,000 distinct CDR3 sequences; about 25% are singletons and the top ten take about 0.72%. The data were also submitted as part of a second study, on T cells of mothers and their children.

The rearrangement joins TRBV5-1 to TRBJ2-5; 12 bases align to TRBD2. The TCR comes from a girl aged 2 to 10 in good health. The source material was blood. Written as DNA, the CDR3 is TGCGCCAGCAGCCAGACTAGCGGGAGAGGGGAGACCCAGTACTTC. Amino acids: CASSQTSGRGETQYF.